A single sample is the source of the 18 T cell receptor beta chains below, sequenced in a study of OX40 agonist ivuxolimab in advanced cancers. Data came from immunoSEQ multiplex PCR; TCRdb stores just in-frame clones and leaves some out. The table includes about 54,000 clones, about four fifths detected once. The sample in question was CD4+ or CD8+ T cells sorted from blood, obtained in a trial of the OX40 agonist ivuxolimab. The receptor set was obtained from an adult with an advanced solid tumor such as melanoma, head and neck, liver or kidney cancer.

The chain recombines TRBV21-1 with TRBJ2-7; the table's D call, TRBD1, was not checked against the DNA. TRBV21-1 represents a pseudogene. CDR3 length: 14 residues. This chain's CDR3 is CASTQQGMDGEQYF. Here the CDR3 DNA reads TGTGCCAGCACTCAACAGGGTATGGATGGCGAGCAGTACTTC.

The chain joins TRBV27 to TRBJ2-1, with D unclear. The CDR3 is 14 residues long. CDR1 is MNHEY and CDR2 is SMNVEV in the germline V gene (reference sequence). V gave up 6 bases and J gave up 3 bases, with 12 bases separating them. CDR3 bases: TGTGCCAGCAGGTACGGCCCAAACTACAATGAGCAGTTCTTC. Translation: CASRYGPNYNEQFF.

The chain recombines TRBV4-1 with TRBJ2-5; tentative D call: TRBD2 (7 bases). The CDR3 contains 17 residues. Germline V lookup: CDR1 MGHRA, CDR2 YSYEKL. Between the trimmed V and J ends, which lost 0 bases and 4 bases, there was a span of 18 bases. The CDR3 sequence is CASSQEAAGEGGETQYF. The CDR3 DNA reads TGCGCCAGCAGCCAAGAAGCGGCAGGGGAGGGGGGAGAGACCCAGTACTTC.

There are a few counts of this clone. The CDR3 region is CASSLGSGIQETQYF. The CDR3 DNA follows: TGTGCCAGCAGCTTAGGGTCGGGTATTCAAGAGACCCAGTACTTC. This rearrangement joins TRBV11-2 to TRBJ2-5; D is ambiguous. CDR1 SGHAT and CDR2 FQNNGV come from the germline V gene. V gave up 1 base and J gave up 2 bases, with 11 bases separating them. The CDR3 consists of 15 residues. Combining the CDR3 with reference TRBV11-2 and TRBJ2-5 gives the whole variable domain EAGVAQSPRYKIIEKRQSVAFWCNPISGHATLYWYQQILGQGPKLLIQFQNNGVVDDSQLPKDRFSAERLKGVDSTLKIQPAKLEDSAVYLCASSLGSGIQETQYFGPGTRLLVL.

This chain links TRBV6-6 with TRBJ1-5; D not certain. The CDR3 loop spans 13 amino acids. V was clipped by 7 bases and J by 2 bases, with 9 bases between them. Germline lookup yields CDR1 MNHNY and CDR2 SVGAGI (reference sequence). This CDR3 is CASTQLGNQPQHF. DNA for the CDR3: TGTGCCAGCACCCAACTAGGCAATCAGCCCCAGCATTTT.

This clone was seen just once. The V gene is TRBV6-1, the J gene TRBJ2-2; D is undetermined. The CDR3 covers 14 residues. The germline gives CDR1 MNHNS, CDR2 SASEGT. The V and J ends lost 4 bases and 0 bases respectively, with 6 bases between them. CDR3 in amino acids: CASSAPTNTGELFF. As DNA, the CDR3 is TGTGCCAGCAGTGCGCCGACGAACACCGGGGAGCTGTTTTTT.

This clone showed up just a few times. The V call is TRBV4-3, the J call TRBJ2-1; 13 bases match TRBD2. In germline, CDR1 is LGHNA, CDR2 YSLEER. The CDR3 consists of 18 residues. V lost 4 bases to trimming and J lost 4 bases; unmatched junction nucleotides: 10. Written as DNA, the CDR3 is TGCGCCAGCAGCCCAACAGCCCTGACTAGCGGGAGGTACAATGAGCAGTTCTTC. Protein: CASSPTALTSGRYNEQFF.

The chain has TRBV11-3 and TRBJ2-1; maybe TRBD2 (6 bases). With 5 bases removed from V and 6 bases from J, the gap between germline ends came to 17 bases. The CDR3 consists of 15 residues. The germline V gene encodes CDR1 SGHNT and CDR2 YENEEA. Written as DNA, the CDR3 is TGTGCCAGCAGCGCCTTCCCCTCCGGGGGCAATGAGCAGTTCTTC. Translated: CASSAFPSGGNEQFF.

V and J are TRBV5-1 and TRBJ1-5; D not resolved. With 0 bases removed from V and 6 bases from J, the gap between germline ends came to 10 bases. Looked up from germline, CDR1 is SGHRS and CDR2 is YFSETQ. The CDR3 contains 14 residues. The CDR3 is CASSLDGGSQPQHF. CDR3 nucleotide sequence: TGCGCCAGCAGCTTGGATGGAGGGTCTCAGCCCCAGCATTTT.

The chain joins TRBV14 to TRBJ2-3, with D unclear. CDR1 is SGHDN and CDR2 is FVKESK in the germline V gene. This CDR3 is 13 amino acids long. Trimming left V 6 bases short and J 3 bases short, with 10 bases between. CDR3 sequence reads: CASSRHLTDTQYF. CDR3 nucleotide sequence: TGTGCCAGCAGTCGGCATCTAACAGATACGCAGTATTTT.

This sequence joins TRBV28 and TRBJ2-7; D is perhaps TRBD2 (5 bases). Between the trimmed V and J ends, which lost 5 bases and 2 bases, there was a span of 13 bases. This CDR3 is 14 amino acids long. Germline CDR1 reads MDHEN; CDR2 reads SYDVKM. Here the CDR3 DNA reads TGTGCCAGCAGTCCTACGGACGGGACCTACGAGCAGTACTTC. It translates to CASSPTDGTYEQYF.

This clone was picked up one time. The chain has TRBV7-8 and TRBJ1-1, with D perhaps matching TRBD1 (5 bases). Germline-derived CDR1 and CDR2 are SGHVS and FQNEAQ. V lost 1 base and J 3 bases, leaving 6 bases between the germline ends. CDR3 length equals 13 residues. DNA for the CDR3: TGTGCCAGCAGCTTAGGGGGGGACACTGAAGCTTTCTTT. This codes for CASSLGGDTEAFF.

The chain links TRBV10-3 to TRBJ1-5, with 9 bases identical to TRBD1. The CDR3 loop spans 13 amino acids. Germline V gene data show CDR1 as ENHRY and CDR2 as SYGVKD. With V trimmed by 10 bases and J by 9 bases, 10 bases remained unmatched. DNA for the CDR3: TGTGCCACCAACCTACTGACAGGGGGGCCCCAGCATTTT. Amino acids: CATNLLTGGPQHF.

This chain's CDR3 is CASSIPGTYNEQFF. CDR3 DNA: TGTGCCAGCAGCATACCCGGGACGTACAATGAGCAGTTCTTC. The chain combines TRBV25-1 with TRBJ2-1, with D perhaps TRBD1 or TRBD2 (5 bases each). With 6 bases removed from V and 4 bases from J, the gap between germline ends came to 13 bases. The CDR3 runs 14 residues. Germline V gene sequence: CDR1 MGHDK, CDR2 SYGVNS.

The chain employs TRBV5-6 and TRBJ2-2; TRBD1 matches at 10 bases. J gave up 6 bases and V 3 bases, and 2 bases lay outside the gene matches. The CDR3 is made up of 14 amino acids. CDR1 is SGHDT, CDR2 YYEEEE, per germline. The CDR3 reads CASSSDRGAGELFF. In DNA, the CDR3 is TGTGCCAGCAGCTCGGACAGGGGGGCCGGGGAGCTGTTTTTT.

The CDR3 DNA follows: TGTGCCAGCAGTTTAGCAGGCTCGCTACCCCATCAGCCCCAGCATTTT. This encodes CASSLAGSLPHQPQHF. The chain uses TRBV28 and TRBJ1-5; D ambiguous. Per the germline V gene, CDR1 is MDHEN and CDR2 is SYDVKM. Deletions cut 2 bases from V and 5 bases from J, with 16 bases between. The CDR3 runs to 16 residues.

The chain employs TRBV15 and TRBJ2-7; TRBD1 might be the D (6 bases). Germline CDR1 is LNHNV and CDR2 is YYDKDF (reference sequence). This CDR3 has 19 residues. Trimming took off 5 bases at V and 2 bases at J, with 28 bases between the two ends. This chain's CDR3 is CATSRQALSPPGLAYEQYF. CDR3 nucleotide sequence: TGTGCCACCAGCCGACAGGCGCTCTCCCCCCCAGGGCTCGCCTACGAGCAGTACTTC.

The chain is built from TRBV28 and TRBJ1-5, with a weak D call TRBD1 (5 bases). CDR3 length: 14 residues. The V gene lost 6 bases and the J gene lost 6 bases, with 15 bases spanning the gap. Germline V CDR1 and CDR2: MDHEN, SYDVKM. CDR3 sequence reads: CASRGEQGSQPQHF. The CDR3 DNA sequence: TGTGCCAGCAGGGGGGAGCAGGGTTCTCAGCCCCAGCATTTT.